This TCR beta chain emerged from a study of T cell responses to AZD1222 COVID-19 vaccine. Study-level results: Increased Spike-specific TCR breadth and depth were observed after two AZD1222 doses. Baseline serology detected seropositivity in only a handful of AZD1222 recipients. Females outnumbered males among donors, who were mostly white British; clonal diversity was possibly underestimated.

Second-dose groups at about 4 or about 12 weeks were pooled. Notes on this clone: Its antigen remains unidentified.

Some clones are missing from TCRdb's copy, which holds only in-frame ones; the method was immunoSEQ multiplex PCR. The data contain around 130,000 clones, approximately 90% of them singletons. The sequencing here drew on peripheral blood, taken 28 days after the second AZD1222 dose. The source of this sequence is an adult who received the AZD1222 COVID-19 vaccine.

The chain's CDR3 is CASKGGLGANVLTF. CDR3 bases: TGTGCCAGCAAGGGGGGTCTTGGGGCCAACGTCCTGACTTTC. The J gene is TRBJ2-6, the V gene TRBV6-5; the D gene could be TRBD1 or TRBD2 (6 bases each). Germline CDR1 and CDR2: MNHEY and SVGAGI. The germline V and J ends were trimmed by 7 bases and 3 bases, with 10 bases remaining between them. The CDR3 has 14 amino acids.